This T cell receptor beta chain comes out of a study of blood T cell repertoires in COVID-19 (dated by TCRdb to the early 2020s). Regarding the research as a whole: For ImmuneRACE Cohort 3, a participant was defined as recovered based on two consecutive negative NP/OP PCR tests, clearance by a healthcare professional, or resolution of symptoms. Samples covering the acute and convalescent phases of COVID-19 were provided by collaborators in the United States, Italy and Spain. The material from the prospective study consisted of cDNA or gDNA derived from T cells, B-cell-depleted T cells, or PBMCs. Subjects who had been exposed to COVID-19, were actively infected with it, or had recovered from it provided the deeply sampled blood TCRbeta repertoires that made up the dataset. A freely available public database, intended as a resource for researchers studying the immune response to SARS-CoV-2, is where the repertoires were released. Samples were obtained from the ongoing ImmuneRACE study (first 160 participants) and from over a thousand subjects provided by 6 global collaborators. A de-identified subject ID, COVID-19 status, age in years and sex were almost always included in the sample metadata. Where HLA class I and class II types were available, the types were taken from metadata supplied by the sample provider, not from assay-based typing. Broader findings and caveats from the paper: Clinical and demographic metadata were provided uncurated, with the amount varying by source and participant.

Per the germline V gene, MGHRA is the CDR1 and YSYEKL is the CDR2. V and J are truncated by 0 bases and 2 bases respectively, leaving an intervening sequence of 13 bases. The CDR3 spans 16 residues, from the cysteine through the phenylalanine. The DNA shown is the 48-base CDR3, in frame from base 1. The immunoSEQ Assay, a bias-controlled multiplex PCR, was used to amplify TCRbeta CDR3 regions from genomic DNA. The source study handled its data this way. Nucleated cell counts per sample were estimated from amplification of reference gene primers within the assay. To quantify the absolute abundance of each unique TCRbeta CDR3 rearrangement, sequence reads were collapsed and filtered. For each sample, productive Simpson clonality was calculated by taking the square root of Simpson's diversity index across productive rearrangements. The clones in this table, taken by TCRdb from immuneACCESS, are in-frame only. Not every clone is retained; where verified, under half of the shortfall comes from an unresolved V gene, and the cause of the rest is unknown. That table supplies the V and J calls and clone size; D and trimming were determined from the DNA. The sample contains a few hundred thousand clones, around 87% of them found a single time. The ten largest clones capture 1.5% to 2% of the sample.

In the case of this clone: What this receptor recognizes is not known. Nothing much larger sits one base from this clone, and base qualities are not available.

Participants in the prospective study were enrolled through a virtual design, were aged roughly 18 to 100 years, and lived in approximately 25 United States geographic areas. In the prospective study, participants were assigned to cohorts based on the clinical history participants reported in a screening survey and a study questionnaire. In the prospective study, mobile phlebotomists collected whole blood, serum and a nasopharyngeal or oropharyngeal swab from each participant. Additional blood draws and questionnaires over an approximately 2-month period could optionally be provided by prospective study participants. Before DNA extraction, blood samples from the prospective study were shipped at room temperature or frozen.

The sequencing input was PBMCs or T cells enriched from blood (not recorded which). The chain is made from TRBV4-1 and TRBJ2-5; perhaps TRBD2 is the D gene, with 6 bases matching. This receptor was taken from a man in his forties in a cohort exposed to, infected with or recovered from COVID-19 (not recorded which). The CDR3 corresponds to CASSQDLASAQETQYF. The sequenced DNA is TGCGCCAGCAGCCAAGATCTGGCTAGCGCACAAGAGACCCAGTACTTC.